This T cell receptor beta chain was captured by sequencing in a study of blood T cell repertoires in COVID-19. Across the whole study: Material from acute and convalescent COVID-19 was sourced from the United States, Italy and Spain. Nucleic acid was either cDNA or gDNA, and it came from T cells, B-cell-depleted T cells, or PBMCs.

Original processing notes: The assay estimated nucleated cells by amplifying reference gene primers. Sequencing was performed with immunoSEQ multiplex PCR; in TCRdb, only in-frame clones are kept and a portion is missing. The V and J calls and clone size were taken over from that table, and D and trimming were inferred from the DNA. The sample has a few hundred thousand clones, approximately 89% seen once. Germline V lookup: CDR1 SEHNR, CDR2 FQNEAQ (reference sequence). The CDR3 length is 16 residues. Germline trimming cut 5 bases from V and 5 bases from J; bases unmatched to any gene: 7. The chain employs TRBV7-9 and TRBJ2-1, with TRBD2 matching 12 bases. The sequencing sample was made of peripheral blood. The origin of this receptor is a man aged 40-50 years who had recovered from COVID-19. CDR3 coding DNA: TGTGCCAGCAGCCCACTAGCGGGGGGCCAGAACAATGAGCAGTTCTTC. The encoded protein is CASSPLAGGQNNEQFF.